This passage covers 20 T cell receptor beta chains from one sample sequenced in a study of blood T cell repertoires in COVID-19. TCRdb keeps only in-frame clones here, not all; method: immunoSEQ multiplex PCR. The sample lists 88,000 or so clones; 86% were seen once. Specimen: peripheral blood. Receptors originate from a man aged 60-69 years with acute or convalescent COVID-19.

This chain links TRBV7-2 with TRBJ2-7; D may be TRBD1 (5 bases). CDR1 is SGHTA, CDR2 FQGNSA, per germline. The germline V and J ends were trimmed by 7 bases and 2 bases, with 15 bases remaining between them. The CDR3 length is 14 residues. For the CDR3, the DNA is TGTGCCAGCACCCCCCAGACAGTTACCTACGAGCAGTACTTC. Its protein is CASTPQTVTYEQYF.

The chain combines TRBV5-5 with TRBJ2-1, with TRBD1 as a possible D gene (6 bases). V was pared by 0 bases and J by 1 base, with 8 bases between. Germline V gene lookup returns CDR1 SGHKS and CDR2 YYEKEE (reference sequence). This CDR3 is built from 15 residues. This chain's CDR3 is CASSLEGVSYNEQFF. In DNA form, the CDR3 reads TGTGCCAGCAGCTTGGAGGGGGTTTCCTACAATGAGCAGTTCTTC.

This clone was counted only a few times. The J gene is TRBJ2-1, the V gene TRBV9; D is possibly TRBD2 (6 bases). This CDR3 spans 14 amino acids. Germline CDR1 reads SGDLS; CDR2 reads YYNGEE. V was pared by 4 bases and J by 8 bases, with 16 bases between. The CDR3 nucleotides read TGTGCCAGCAGCACCCGGGACTCATTCCATGAGCAGTTCTTC. This translates into CASSTRDSFHEQFF.

The gene calls are TRBV19 and TRBJ2-3; 7 bases fit TRBD1. Germline V gives CDR1 LNHDA, CDR2 SQIVND (reference sequence). J gave up 2 bases and V 4 bases, and 3 bases lay outside the gene matches. CDR3 size: 14 residues. Written as DNA, the CDR3 is TGTGCCAGTAGTAAGGACAGGTACACAGATACGCAGTATTTT. Translation gives CASSKDRYTDTQYF.

The genes are TRBV6-2 or TRBV6-3 and TRBJ1-1; D is possibly TRBD1 (5 bases). This CDR3 spans 17 amino acids. Germline CDR1 and CDR2: MNHEY and SVGEGT. The germline V and J ends were trimmed by 4 bases and 1 base, with 19 bases remaining between them. CDR3 in DNA: TGTGCCAGCAGTTTCAACATGTTTGGGACTGGGAACACTGAAGCTTTCTTT. It is translated as CASSFNMFGTGNTEAFF.

The chain uses TRBV5-1 and TRBJ2-1; 7 bases fit TRBD1. The V gene's germline CDR1 is SGHRS and CDR2 YFSETQ. This CDR3 is built from 15 residues. The J segment lost 1 base and the V segment lost 5 bases, leaving 6 bases of the junction unmatched. The DNA of the CDR3 is TGCGCCAGCAGAGAGGGGGCACGGTCCTACAATGAGCAGTTCTTC. It specifies CASREGARSYNEQFF.

The chain carries TRBV7-9 and TRBJ1-3; D is unclear. Trimming took off 4 bases at V and 0 bases at J, with 7 bases between the two ends. The CDR3 is 14 residues long. In germline, CDR1 is SEHNR, CDR2 FQNEAQ (reference sequence). The CDR3 region has the DNA TGTGCCAGCAGCTCGACTGACTCTGGAAACACCATATATTTT. It specifies CASSSTDSGNTIYF.

J is TRBJ1-2 and V is TRBV30; weak D call: TRBD1 (6 bases). The V gene's germline CDR1 is GTSNPN and CDR2 SVGIG (reference sequence). V was shortened by 4 bases and J by 8 bases, with 14 bases between the two germline ends. The length of the CDR3 is 12 residues. The CDR3 here is CAWTLGGGGYTF. CDR3 in DNA: TGTGCCTGGACCCTAGGGGGGGGAGGCTACACCTTC.

This chain joins TRBV19 and TRBJ2-1; TRBD1 agrees at 10 bases. The CDR3 is made up of 16 amino acids. Germline values: CDR1 LNHDA, CDR2 SQIVND (reference sequence). The junction had 9 bases not matched to a gene; V was cut back by 3 bases and J by 7 bases. The CDR3 sequence is CASSIEGTGDTNEQFF. The CDR3 region has the DNA TGTGCCAGTAGTATTGAGGGGACAGGGGACACGAATGAGCAGTTCTTC.

The chain combines TRBV6-1 with TRBJ2-2; 11 nucleotides align to TRBD1. V lost 3 bases to trimming and J lost 5 bases; unmatched junction nucleotides: 11. Germline V gene sequence: CDR1 MNHNS, CDR2 SASEGT. The CDR3 consists of 18 residues. CDR3 nucleotides: TGTGCCAGCAGTGAGTTTCAGGCCGGGACAGGGGGAACCGGGGAGCTGTTTTTT. This sequence encodes CASSEFQAGTGGTGELFF.

CDR3 region: CASSELQGNTEAFF. The CDR3 DNA sequence: TGTGCCAGCAGCGAACTACAGGGGAACACTGAAGCTTTCTTT. The gene calls are TRBV7-9 and TRBJ1-1, with a possible D match to TRBD1 (6 bases). From germline, CDR1 is SEHNR and CDR2 FQNEAQ (reference sequence). The CDR3 runs 14 residues. Trimming left V 5 bases short and J 1 base short, with 11 bases between.

The V call is TRBV15, the J call TRBJ2-5, with 12 bases lining up with TRBD2. Germline V gives CDR1 LNHNV, CDR2 YYDKDF (reference sequence). Germline trimming cut 1 base from V and 5 bases from J; bases unmatched to any gene: 17. CDR3 length: 20 residues. CDR3 residues: CATSRAVASGGARSLETQYF. CDR3 coding DNA: TGTGCCACCAGCAGAGCGGTGGCTAGCGGGGGGGCTCGGTCTTTGGAGACCCAGTACTTC.

The chain employs TRBV6-2 or TRBV6-3 and TRBJ1-1, with D maybe TRBD1 (5 bases). The V end lost 6 bases, the J end lost 5 bases, and 16 bases lay between the germline ends. The CDR3 contains 14 residues. The germline V gene has CDR1 MNHEY and CDR2 SVGEGT. CDR3 residues: CASSADSIRTEAFF. The CDR3 coding sequence is TGTGCCAGCAGCGCCGACAGTATTAGGACTGAAGCTTTCTTT.

This rearrangement joins TRBV6-1 to TRBJ2-7; D gene uncertain. The CDR3 totals 13 residues. The ends were cut back, 2 bases at V and 3 bases at J, with 8 bases in the middle. The germline V gene encodes CDR1 MNHNS and CDR2 SASEGT. The CDR3, as DNA: TGTGCCAGCAGTGAATCCCCAATCTACGAGCAGTACTTC. As protein: CASSESPIYEQYF.

The rearrangement links TRBV2 to TRBJ1-4, with D possibly matching TRBD1 (6 bases). The CDR3 is made up of 14 amino acids. Trimming shortened V by 6 bases and J by 5 bases, and 13 bases separated the two germline ends. Germline V gene lookup returns CDR1 SNHLY and CDR2 FYNNEI. The CDR3 coding sequence is TGTGCCAGCAGGGGGACAACCCCGAATGAAAAACTGTTTTTT. It yields the protein CASRGTTPNEKLFF.

The CDR3, as DNA: TGCGCCAGCAGCACAACCGGACAGGTTGAAGCTTTCTTT. It translates to CASSTTGQVEAFF. The genes are TRBV5-1 and TRBJ1-1, with 7 bases aligning to TRBD1. The CDR3 has 13 residues. The ends lost 4 bases at V and 7 bases at J; junction bases unmatched: 7. Germline loops: CDR1 SGHRS, CDR2 YFSETQ. Full variable domain (missing parts from reference TRBV5-1 and TRBJ1-1): KAGVTQTPRYLIKTRGQQVTLSCSPISGHRSVSWYQQTPGQGLQFLFEYFSETQRNKGNFPGRFSGRQFSNSRSEMNVSTLELGDSALYLCASSTTGQVEAFFGQGTRLTVV.

The CDR3 is CASSPYLLAEYNEQFF. In nucleotides, the CDR3 is TGCGCCAGCAGCCCGTATCTTCTAGCGGAATACAATGAGCAGTTCTTC. This sequence joins TRBV5-1 and TRBJ2-1, with 7 bases fitting TRBD2. CDR3 length: 16 residues. Germline V gives CDR1 SGHRS, CDR2 YFSETQ. Trimming took 4 bases from V and 4 from J; bases not matched to a gene: 11.

The chain joins TRBV6-6 to TRBJ1-1; 7 bases are shared with TRBD1. Per germline, CDR1 MNHNY and CDR2 SVGAGI (reference sequence). The CDR3 runs 14 residues. V shed 4 bases, J shed 5 bases, and the junction held 7 bases outside the gene matches. The CDR3: CASSLKGAETEAFF. Written as DNA, the CDR3 is TGTGCCAGCAGTTTAAAGGGGGCAGAGACTGAAGCTTTCTTT.

This chain uses TRBV6-2 or TRBV6-3 with TRBJ2-2; TRBD1 might be the D (5 bases). Germline CDR1 reads MNHEY; CDR2 reads SVGEGT. V lost 1 base, J lost 5 bases, and 14 bases lay in between. The CDR3 totals 16 residues. CDR3 DNA sequence: TGTGCCAGCAGTTACTATTTGACAGAATGGACCGGGGAGCTGTTTTTT. Its protein product is CASSYYLTEWTGELFF.

The chain carries TRBV18 and TRBJ1-4, with 10 positions matching TRBD1. The junction had 6 bases not matched to a gene; V was cut back by 2 bases and J by 6 bases. The CDR3 runs to 16 residues. CDR1 is KGHSH, CDR2 LQKENI, per germline. Here the CDR3 DNA reads TGTGCCAGCTCACCAATTGCTGGGACAGGGGATGAAAAACTGTTTTTT. Its translation: CASSPIAGTGDEKLFF.